The present T cell receptor (beta chain) was sequenced within a study of shared clonotypes between healthy human individuals. Only in-frame clones appear in the TCRdb table, and some are missing; sequencing was by immunoSEQ multiplex PCR. The sample has about 2.3 million clones, roughly 90% seen once. The CDR3 has 14 amino acids. V was pared by 4 bases and J by 2 bases, with 11 bases between. Per germline, CDR1 SGHRS and CDR2 YFSETQ. The sequencing input was naive CD4+ T cells from PBMCs. As for subset: CD45RA+ positively selected. The clonotype originates from a young man in good health. Some clones in this sample may be carry-over from other donors' samples. This chain joins TRBV5-1 and TRBJ2-3, with a possible D match to TRBD1 (5 bases). The CDR3 spells CASSDRQHTDTQYF. CDR3 DNA: TGCGCCAGCAGCGACCGACAGCACACAGATACGCAGTATTTT.